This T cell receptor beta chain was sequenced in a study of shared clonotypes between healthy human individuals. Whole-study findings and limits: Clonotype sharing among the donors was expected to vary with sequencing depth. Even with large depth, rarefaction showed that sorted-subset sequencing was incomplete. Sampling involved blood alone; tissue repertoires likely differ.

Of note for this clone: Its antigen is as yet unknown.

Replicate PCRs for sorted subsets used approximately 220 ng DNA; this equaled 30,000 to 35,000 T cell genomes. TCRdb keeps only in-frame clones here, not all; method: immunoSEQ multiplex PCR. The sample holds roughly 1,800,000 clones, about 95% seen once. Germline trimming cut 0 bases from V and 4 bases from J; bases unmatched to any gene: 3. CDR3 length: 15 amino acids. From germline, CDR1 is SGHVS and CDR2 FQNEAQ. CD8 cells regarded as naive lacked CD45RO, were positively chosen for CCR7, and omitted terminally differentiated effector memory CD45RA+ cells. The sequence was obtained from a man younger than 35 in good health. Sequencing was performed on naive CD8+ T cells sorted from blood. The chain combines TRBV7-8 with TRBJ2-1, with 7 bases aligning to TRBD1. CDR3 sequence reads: CASSLAGTEYNEQFF. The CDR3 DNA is TGTGCCAGCAGCTTAGCCGGGACAGAGTACAATGAGCAGTTCTTC.